This T cell receptor beta chain was retrieved from a study of blood T cell repertoires in COVID-19. Across the study: Researchers got acute and convalescent COVID-19 samples from the United States, Italy and Spain. Sources were T cells, B-cell-depleted T cells, or PBMCs; the material itself was cDNA or gDNA.

Trimming left V 0 bases short and J 2 bases short, with 5 bases between. Germline V gives CDR1 LGHNA, CDR2 YNFKEQ. This CDR3 comprises 13 residues. The authors' processing: Amplification from reference gene primers served as the basis for estimated nucleated cell counts. Sequencing used immunoSEQ multiplex PCR; TCRdb keeps in-frame clones, though not all of them. From that table come the V and J calls and clone size; the DNA was used to work out D and trimming. The table has roughly 70,000 clones, over 65% seen once. The receptor comes from a woman aged 55-69 years with acute or convalescent COVID-19. The chain carries TRBV4-2 and TRBJ2-7; D gene uncertain. Sequences were obtained from peripheral blood. Here the CDR3 DNA reads TGTGCCAGCAGCCAAGAGTCAACCTACGAGCAGTACTTC. This gives the protein CASSQESTYEQYF.